The next 11 T cell receptor beta chains were all read from a single sample in a study of regulatory T cells in long-lasting Graves disease. Sequencing libraries for TCR beta were prepared with iRepertoire HTBI primers and Arm-PCR of CDR3 regions. MiXCR, run by TCRdb on the multiplex PCR reads, gives a single entry per CDR3 protein. The table records about 460,000 distinct CDR3 sequences, approximately 22% of them present only once. Time point denoted: persistent/refractory GD, antithyroid drugs over 5 years with positive TRAb. With RNA extracted from PBMCs as input, the TCR library was made. The sample here was peripheral blood mononuclear cells (PBMCs), taken when the disease was refractory, from a patient treated with antithyroid drugs. Source of these receptors: a female donor with Graves disease.

This clonotype was seen many times. The genes are TRBV29-1 and TRBJ1-1; a weak D match, TRBD1 (5 bases). The V and J ends lost 7 bases and 4 bases respectively, with 13 bases between them. CDR3 size: 12 residues. Germline V lookup: CDR1 SQVTM, CDR2 ANQGSEA. The CDR3 DNA is TGCAGCGCCACACCCGGGGGCACTGAAGCTTTCTTT. Its translation: CSATPGGTEAFF.

The chain recombines TRBV7-9 with TRBJ2-6; 10 nucleotides align to TRBD1. This CDR3 has 15 amino acids. Germline values: CDR1 SEHNR, CDR2 FQNEAQ (reference sequence). The V and J ends lost 1 base and 9 bases, in that order; junction bases with no gene match: 3. CDR3 DNA sequence: TGTGCCAGCAGCTTAGAGACAGGGGGCCTCAACGTCCTGACTTTC. It codes for CASSLETGGLNVLTF.

There are many counts of this clonotype. V and J are TRBV11-2 and TRBJ2-7, with D perhaps TRBD2 (5 bases). CDR1 and CDR2 (germline): SGHAT, FQNNGV. This CDR3 comprises 14 residues. V shed 5 bases and J shed 1 base, with 12 bases lying between them. CDR3 region: CASSPLRGSYEQYF. The CDR3 region has the DNA TGTGCCAGCAGCCCCCTCCGGGGATCCTACGAGCAGTACTTC.

This chain joins TRBV28 and TRBJ1-1, with 7 bases lining up with TRBD1. CDR1 MDHEN and CDR2 SYDVKM come from the germline V gene. There are 16 residues in the CDR3. The junction had 12 bases not matched to a gene; V was cut back by 4 bases and J by 4 bases. The CDR3 sequence: CASSYSIRQGGTEAFF. For the CDR3, the DNA is TGTGCCAGCAGTTACTCTATTCGACAGGGTGGCACTGAAGCTTTCTTT.

This clonotype was counted at least ten times. The V gene is TRBV7-2, the J gene TRBJ1-6, with D unresolved. Per the germline V gene, CDR1 is SGHTA and CDR2 is FQGNSA. V was trimmed by 1 base and J by 5 bases, leaving 12 bases between them. The CDR3 length is 16 residues. The CDR3 here is CASSLVGQSDNSPLHF. The CDR3 region has the DNA TGTGCCAGCAGCTTAGTGGGCCAGTCTGATAATTCACCCCTCCACTTT.

The chain recombines TRBV6-2 or TRBV6-3 with TRBJ2-4; possibly TRBD2 for D (6 bases). CDR1 and CDR2 from the germline V gene are MNHEY and SVGEGT. The V end was cut by 5 bases, the J end by 8 bases, with 19 bases between. The CDR3 contains 15 residues. CDR3 DNA: TGTGCCAGCAGTGAGACCCTCCAGGGAGGTTACATTCAGTACTTC. It codes for CASSETLQGGYIQYF.

The rearrangement uses TRBV6-1 and TRBJ1-5, with 9 bases identical to TRBD1. This CDR3 spans 15 amino acids. Unmatched junction bases numbered 9, after V lost 8 bases and J lost 4 bases. Germline values: CDR1 MNHNS, CDR2 SASEGT. The CDR3 sequence is CASRTGAVFNQPQHF. The CDR3 coding sequence is TGTGCCAGCCGGACAGGGGCCGTTTTTAATCAGCCCCAGCATTTT.

The chain has TRBV5-4 and TRBJ1-1; 11 nucleotides align to TRBD1. Unmatched junction bases numbered 6, after V lost 4 bases and J lost 10 bases. CDR1 and CDR2 from the germline V gene are SGHNT and YYREEE (reference sequence). The CDR3 spans 13 residues. The CDR3 DNA follows: TGTGCCAGCAGCGGTGGGACAGGGGGAGGAGCTTTCTTT. Its translation: CASSGGTGGGAFF.

This clonotype was picked up a small number of times. The rearrangement joins TRBV6-5 to TRBJ2-7; 10 nucleotides agree with TRBD2. V was clipped by 1 base and J by 1 base; unmatched bases: 7. CDR1 and CDR2 (germline): MNHEY, SVGAGI. The CDR3 contains 17 residues. CDR3 amino acids: CASSYLASGGLSYEQYF. The DNA of the CDR3 is TGTGCCAGCAGTTACTTGGCTAGCGGGGGCCTATCCTACGAGCAGTACTTC.

The chain links TRBV7-2 to TRBJ1-1; 8 positions agree with TRBD1. Trimming took 4 bases from V and 2 from J; bases not matched to a gene: 6. Germline CDR1 reads SGHTA; CDR2 reads FQGNSA. The CDR3 totals 15 residues. Written as DNA, the CDR3 is TGTGCCAGCAGCTCCCAGGGGGCGTATAACACTGAAGCTTTCTTT. Its protein product is CASSSQGAYNTEAFF. Based on the CDR3 plus reference TRBV7-2 and TRBJ1-1, the full variable domain is GAGVSQSPSNKVTEKGKDVELRCDPISGHTALYWYRQSLGQGLEFLIYFQGNSAPDKSGLPSDRFSAERTGGSVSTLTIQRTQQEDSAVYLCASSSQGAYNTEAFFGQGTRLTVV.

This clonotype came up a few times. The chain links TRBV29-1 to TRBJ2-7; possibly TRBD1 for D (5 bases). V was clipped by 4 bases and J by 3 bases, with 16 bases between them. This CDR3 contains 14 residues. Germline values: CDR1 SQVTM, CDR2 ANQGSEA. CDR3 coding DNA: TGCAGCGTTGTGAAAGGCAGGGTAGGCTACGAGCAGTACTTC. Its protein is CSVVKGRVGYEQYF.